This T cell receptor (beta chain) was documented in a study of shared clonotypes between healthy human individuals (dated by TCRdb to the early 2020s). For the wider study: A few men and a couple of women, aged 18 to 49 years, made up the cohort. To increase sequencing depth and limit assay-specific biases, different laboratories used diverse techniques to prepare libraries and sequence TCR repertoires. For each donor, CD4 naive and CD4 memory were each given three plates, CD8 naive was given two plates, and CD8 memory was given one plate. Blood TCR repertoires of about 5 healthy adults were deeply sequenced to estimate repertoire size and the extent of clonotype sharing between individuals. Per donor, leukapheresis produced somewhere between about 0.9 and 10 billion PBMCs.

Here is what the overall study found, with its caveats: Across a few donors, approximately 5% of naive CD4, approximately 3.6% of naive CD8, around 2.1% of memory CD4, and approximately 0.4% of memory CD8 clonotypes were shared. Only blood was sampled, and tissue TCR repertoires likely differ from those in blood. Pairwise subsampling indicated that sequencing depth was expected to affect the degree of clonotype sharing among donors. Rarefaction of sorted-subset datasets indicated incomplete sequencing despite the large sequencing depth. The genetic and exposure-history diversity represented was limited by the small number of donors. Compared with non-shared clonotypes, the clonotypes found in all four sorted-subset donors had higher generation probabilities. Naive subsets generally had larger estimated clonotype richness than memory subsets.

TCR CDR3 regions were amplified from genomic DNA by multiplex PCR using the deep immunoSEQ assay. Extracted genomic DNA from each cell subset was spread evenly across all wells of several immunoSEQ 96-well plates, with each plate serving as a replicate. For sorted subsets, approximately 200 ng of genomic DNA, equivalent to about 30,000 T cell genomes, went into each replicate PCR. Purified libraries were measured with a Qubit 3.0 fluorometer, size-checked on a Bioanalyzer 2100, and measured again with the KAPA Library Quantification kit. Every immunoSEQ 96-well plate was sequenced on a separate single-read 150-cycle Illumina NextSeq 550 flow cell. For the original study's pipeline: Because the immunoSEQ output included only junctional sequences and no quality scores, the filtering could not be the same as the filtering used for full-length reads. To assign V/J genes and CDR3, sequences were annotated against IMGT germline references using PyIR, a Python wrapper for IgBLAST v1.9. Reads with weak V/J assignments (E-value above 1e-6), missing CDR3, stop codons, out-of-frame junctions, or ambiguous translated residues were removed. V3J clonotypes were defined as sequences sharing the same inferred V gene, J gene, and CDR3 amino acid sequence. To compute the percentage overlap between repertoires, the number of shared unique clonotypes was divided by the size of the smaller repertoire. Three approaches were used to assess repertoire richness: RTK rarefaction, the Chao1 estimator, and Recon v2.1 estimates of unobserved clonotypes. For all TCRbeta clonotypes obtained by the gDNA method from several donors, generation probabilities were computed with OLGA. Entries here come from immuneACCESS through TCRdb and include only in-frame sequences with V and J called. Some clones fail to appear in such tables; in the studies checked, an unresolved V gene covers under half of the shortfall, and the cause of the remainder is unknown. The DNA gave D and trimming, while V, J and clone size come from that table. Within this sample are over 850,000 clones, with around 78% of them counted one time only. The ten largest clonotypes hold 0.5% to 0.6% of the sample.

The donors were healthy, HIV-negative adults with no recently reported acute infections or vaccinations. Only Caucasian adults living in Nashville, Tennessee, USA were represented among the donors. CD4+ T cells were enriched by magnetic negative selection; naive cells were then positively selected on CD45RA, and the negative fraction formed the memory subset. After blood collection by leukapheresis, PBMCs were isolated using Ficoll-Histopaque density gradient centrifugation and then cryopreserved in the vapor phase of liquid nitrogen. Analytical flow cytometry was used to check the purity and quantity of every magnetically sorted T cell population. Each sorted fraction had its genomic DNA isolated and then quantified by UV absorbance on a Nanodrop 2000c. Worth noting for this clone: Its antigen is not yet known. Qualities for individual bases were not recorded, and no much larger clone is one base off.

The cysteine opens and the phenylalanine closes a CDR3 of 15 amino acids. Here the CDR3 DNA is all that survives: 45 bases in frame from base 1. The germline V gene supplies CDR1 MDHEN and CDR2 SYDVKM. V loses 5 bases, J loses 1 base, and the germline ends lie 14 bases apart. Sequenced material: memory CD4+ T cells from PBMCs. Taken with the paper, the label for cell subset or site translates to: CD45RA-negative fraction. Recombination joined TRBV28 with TRBJ1-2, with the identity of the D gene unclear. The receptor's source is a man aged 18 to 30 in good health. Some clones in this sample may be carry-over from other donors' samples. The nucleotide sequence is given as TGTGCCAGCAGTCCCGGACCGATTAATAACTATGGCTACACCTTC. This encodes CASSPGPINNYGYTF.